The 10 T cell receptor beta chains below all came from one sample that was sequenced in a study of patients and donors after allogeneic stem cell transplantation. TCRdb independently ran MiXCR on the RT-PCR reads; one entry per CDR3 protein. The sample holds approximately 98,000 distinct CDR3 sequences, 35% seen once. The source material was blood, either unsorted or a sorted T cell fraction (not recorded which). The receptors originated from a human donor who was either an allogeneic HSCT recipient or a stem cell or donor lymphocyte infusion donor (not recorded which). It is not recorded whose cells these are; they may come from a transplant donor.

J is TRBJ1-2 and V is TRBV7-6, with D possibly being TRBD1 (6 bases). This CDR3 has 16 amino acids. Trimming removed 4 bases from V and 0 bases from J, with 15 bases in between. CDR1 is SGHVS, CDR2 FNYEAQ, per germline. CDR3 sequence reads: CASSYGAGAPNYGYTF. CDR3 coding DNA: TGTGCCAGCAGCTACGGGGCGGGGGCGCCTAACTATGGCTACACCTTC.

This clonotype has just a few counts. The chain couples TRBV7-2 to TRBJ1-4, with 9 bases identical to TRBD1. Germline assignment: CDR1 SGHTA and CDR2 FQGNSA. Trimming took 6 bases from V and 0 from J; bases not matched to a gene: 5. The CDR3 is made up of 16 amino acids. In nucleotides, the CDR3 is TGTGCCAGCAGTTACAGGGGGCGGGCAACTAATGAAAAACTGTTTTTT. Amino acid sequence: CASSYRGRATNEKLFF.

This chain links TRBV5-6 with TRBJ1-2, with 7 bases matching TRBD1. From germline, CDR1 is SGHDT and CDR2 YYEEEE. V shed 4 bases, J shed 1 base, and the junction held 7 bases outside the gene matches. The CDR3 is 15 residues long. CDR3 protein: CASSLVGTVNYGYTF. The CDR3 DNA reads as TGTGCCAGCAGCCTTGTGGGGACAGTTAACTATGGCTACACCTTC.

The chain recombines TRBV20-1 with TRBJ2-1, with 15 bases aligning to TRBD2. Germline trimming cut 4 bases from V and 2 bases from J; bases unmatched to any gene: 6. There are 17 residues in the CDR3. Germline CDR1 is DFQATT and CDR2 is SNEGSKA (reference sequence). Here the CDR3 reads CSATGTSGRRAYNEQFF. In nucleotides, the CDR3 is TGCAGTGCTACCGGGACTAGCGGGAGGAGGGCCTACAATGAGCAGTTCTTC.

The chain links TRBV20-1 to TRBJ2-1; D is uncertain. Germline V gene data show CDR1 as DFQATT and CDR2 as SNEGSKA (reference sequence). This CDR3 contains 14 residues. Trimming took 6 bases from V and 0 from J, leaving 12 bases between them. CDR3 in DNA: TGCAGTGCGAGCCTACCGAGCTCCTACAATGAGCAGTTCTTC. This sequence encodes CSASLPSSYNEQFF.

There are a few counts of this clonotype. In nucleotides, the CDR3 is TGTGCCAGCAGCCCCCCGACAGGAACCTATGGCTACACCTTC. Encoded protein: CASSPPTGTYGYTF. The V gene is TRBV5-6, the J gene TRBJ1-2, with a possible D match to TRBD1 (6 bases). Trimming removed 4 bases at V and 4 bases at J, with 14 bases between. This CDR3 is 14 amino acids long. Germline lookup yields CDR1 SGHDT and CDR2 YYEEEE.

The chain couples TRBV6-5 to TRBJ2-3; no reliable D call. V dropped 0 bases and J dropped 2 bases, with 6 bases sitting between them. This CDR3 contains 14 residues. Germline V gene sequence: CDR1 MNHEY, CDR2 SVGAGI. This CDR3 reads CASSYSGITDTQYF. CDR3 DNA: TGTGCCAGCAGTTACTCCGGTATCACAGATACGCAGTATTTT.

V gene TRBV12-3 or TRBV12-4 combines with J gene TRBJ1-1; 7 bases agree with TRBD1. The CDR3 contains 11 residues. Trimming took 8 bases from V and 10 from J; bases not matched to a gene: 7. The CDR3 protein is CASGQGGPAFF. CDR3 nucleotide sequence: TGTGCCAGCGGGCAAGGGGGCCCAGCTTTCTTT.

The chain uses TRBV7-2 and TRBJ1-6, with a weak D call TRBD1 (5 bases). Germline lookup yields CDR1 SGHTA and CDR2 FQGNSA. The CDR3 extends over 17 amino acids. With 3 bases removed from V and 9 bases from J, the gap between germline ends came to 21 bases. The CDR3: CASSLRQFSNKGSPLHF. CDR3 sequence (DNA): TGTGCCAGCAGCTTGAGACAGTTTTCGAATAAGGGTTCACCCCTCCACTTT.

V usage is TRBV28 and J usage is TRBJ2-7, with D possibly TRBD2 on 6 matching bases. Looked up from germline, CDR1 is MDHEN and CDR2 is SYDVKM. V shed 2 bases and J shed 1 base, with 21 bases lying between them. The CDR3 has 18 amino acids. This chain's CDR3 is CASSLGLLLRDLSYEQYF. In DNA form, the CDR3 reads TGTGCCAGCAGTTTAGGTCTCTTGTTGCGGGACCTATCCTACGAGCAGTACTTC. Together with reference TRBV28 and TRBJ2-7, the CDR3 gives the full variable domain: DVKVTQSSRYLVKRTGEKVFLECVQDMDHENMFWYRQDPGLGLRLIYFSYDVKMKEKGDIPEGYSVSREKKERFSLILESASTNQTSMYLCASSLGLLLRDLSYEQYFGPGTRLTVT.